This TCR beta chain emerged from a study of blood T cell repertoires in COVID-19. Trimming shortened V by 3 bases and J by 0 bases, and 22 bases separated the two germline ends. The CDR3 extends over 20 amino acids. Germline CDR1 is SGHTS and CDR2 is YDEGEE. The assay was immunoSEQ multiplex PCR, and TCRdb's table has in-frame clones only and misses some. The profile shows around 150,000 clones, about 85% of them singletons. The rearrangement links TRBV5-8 to TRBJ1-6; unclear D gene. Sample: peripheral blood. The sequence was collected from a man in his forties with acute or convalescent COVID-19. The CDR3 region has the DNA TGTGCCAGCAGCTCCGGACTATCCGCTCCCTTTAGCTCCTATAATTCACCCCTCCACTTT. Translated, it gives CASSSGLSAPFSSYNSPLHF.